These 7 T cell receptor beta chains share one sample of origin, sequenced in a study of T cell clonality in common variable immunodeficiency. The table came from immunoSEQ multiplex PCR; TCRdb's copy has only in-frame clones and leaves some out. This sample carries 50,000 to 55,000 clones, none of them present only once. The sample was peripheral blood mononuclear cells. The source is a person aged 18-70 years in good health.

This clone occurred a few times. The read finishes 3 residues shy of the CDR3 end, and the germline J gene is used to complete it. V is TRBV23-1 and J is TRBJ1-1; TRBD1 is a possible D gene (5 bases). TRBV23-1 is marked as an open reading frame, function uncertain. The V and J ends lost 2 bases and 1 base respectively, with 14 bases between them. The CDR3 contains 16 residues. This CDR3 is CASSQKMGLGNTEAFF. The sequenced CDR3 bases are TGCGCCAGCAGTCAAAAGATGGGGCTGGGGAACACTGAA.

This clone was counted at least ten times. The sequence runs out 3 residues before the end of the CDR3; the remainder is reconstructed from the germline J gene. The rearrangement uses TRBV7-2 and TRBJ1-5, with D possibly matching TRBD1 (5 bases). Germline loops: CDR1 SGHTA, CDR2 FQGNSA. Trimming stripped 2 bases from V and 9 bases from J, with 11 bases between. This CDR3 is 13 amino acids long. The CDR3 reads CASSLSGGGPQHF. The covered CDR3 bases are TGTGCCAGCAGCTTATCTGGCGGGGGGCCC. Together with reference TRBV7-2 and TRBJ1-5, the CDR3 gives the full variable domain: GAGVSQSPSNKVTEKGKDVELRCDPISGHTALYWYRQSLGQGLEFLIYFQGNSAPDKSGLPSDRFSAERTGGSVSTLTIQRTQQEDSAVYLCASSLSGGGPQHFGDGTRLSIL.

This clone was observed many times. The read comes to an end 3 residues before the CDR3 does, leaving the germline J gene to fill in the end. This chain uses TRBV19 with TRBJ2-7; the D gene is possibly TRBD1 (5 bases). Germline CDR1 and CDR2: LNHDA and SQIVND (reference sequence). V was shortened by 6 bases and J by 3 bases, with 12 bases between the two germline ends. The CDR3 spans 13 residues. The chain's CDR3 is CASSPQGVYEQYF. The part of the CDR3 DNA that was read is TGTGCCAGTAGCCCCCAAGGGGTCTACGAG.

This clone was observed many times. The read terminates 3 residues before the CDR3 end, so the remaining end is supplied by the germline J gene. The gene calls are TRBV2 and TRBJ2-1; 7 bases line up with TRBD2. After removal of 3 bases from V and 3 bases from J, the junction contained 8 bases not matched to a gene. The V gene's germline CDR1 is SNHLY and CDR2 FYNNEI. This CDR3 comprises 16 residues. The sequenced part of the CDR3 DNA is TGTGCCAGCAGTGAGGACGCGGGGGAAATCTACAATGAG. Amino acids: CASSEDAGEIYNE. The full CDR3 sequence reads CASSEDAGEIYNEQFF.

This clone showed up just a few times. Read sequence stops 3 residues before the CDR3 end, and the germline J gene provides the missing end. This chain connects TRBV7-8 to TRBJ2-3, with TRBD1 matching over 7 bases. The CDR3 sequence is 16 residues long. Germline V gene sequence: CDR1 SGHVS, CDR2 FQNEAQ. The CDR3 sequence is CASSLVPTGLGETQYF. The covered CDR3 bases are TGTGCCAGCAGCTTAGTTCCGACAGGGCTCGGAGAGACG.

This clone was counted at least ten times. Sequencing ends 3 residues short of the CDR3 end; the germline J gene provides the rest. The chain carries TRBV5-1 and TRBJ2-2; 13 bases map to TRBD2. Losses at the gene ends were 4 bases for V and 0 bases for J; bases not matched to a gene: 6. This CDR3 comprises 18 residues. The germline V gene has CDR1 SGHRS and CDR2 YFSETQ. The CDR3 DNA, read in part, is TGCGCCAGCAGCCCACGACTAGCGGGGGGAACGAACACCGGGGAG. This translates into CASSPRLAGGTNTGE. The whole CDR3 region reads CASSPRLAGGTNTGELFF.

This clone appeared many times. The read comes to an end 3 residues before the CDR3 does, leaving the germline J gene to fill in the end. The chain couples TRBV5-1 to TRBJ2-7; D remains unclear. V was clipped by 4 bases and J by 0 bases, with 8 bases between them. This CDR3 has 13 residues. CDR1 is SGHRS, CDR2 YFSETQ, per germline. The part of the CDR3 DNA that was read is TGCGCCAGCAGCCGCGACATCTCCTACGAG. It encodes CASSRDISYE. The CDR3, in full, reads CASSRDISYEQYF.